The next 12 T cell receptor beta chains were all read from a single sample in a study of early stage breast cancer tumors. The protocol was immunoSEQ multiplex PCR, while the TCRdb copy is restricted to in-frame clones and leaves out a portion. The sample comprises under 30,000 clones, about 70% of which are singletons, and roughly 31% rests with the top ten. The sample consisted of blood. These receptors were taken from a person aged 50 to 59 with breast cancer.

The chain carries TRBV30 and TRBJ2-2; the match to TRBD2 covers 10 bases. There are 14 residues in the CDR3. Looked up from germline, CDR1 is GTSNPN and CDR2 is SVGIG (reference sequence). Unmatched junction bases numbered 4, after V lost 4 bases and J lost 5 bases. CDR3 amino acids: CAWTIAGGTGELFF. In DNA form, the CDR3 reads TGTGCCTGGACCATAGCGGGAGGAACCGGGGAGCTGTTTTTT.

The chain links TRBV2 to TRBJ1-1; D gene uncertain. The CDR3 is 11 amino acids. The V gene lost 5 bases and the J gene lost 8 bases, with 9 bases spanning the gap. Germline CDR1 and CDR2: SNHLY and FYNNEI. The CDR3 region has the DNA TGTGCCAGCAGTATGAAATACGAAGCTTTCTTT. Translating it yields CASSMKYEAFF.

The V gene is TRBV19, the J gene TRBJ1-2, with 8 bases matching TRBD1. Germline values: CDR1 LNHDA, CDR2 SQIVND (reference sequence). The CDR3 has 13 amino acids. V was clipped by 5 bases and J by 12 bases; unmatched bases: 11. The CDR3 sequence: CASSPRQGRTHTF. CDR3 DNA: TGTGCCAGTAGTCCGAGACAGGGGCGCACCCACACCTTC.

This clone came up a few times. V and J are TRBV2 and TRBJ2-2; 8 bases fit TRBD2. CDR3 size: 15 residues. Germline trimming cut 6 bases from V and 5 bases from J; bases unmatched to any gene: 8. Germline loops: CDR1 SNHLY, CDR2 FYNNEI. DNA for the CDR3: TGTGCCAGCAGGGGACTAGAAATTAGGACCGGGGAGCTGTTTTTT. Its protein product is CASRGLEIRTGELFF.

The table lists this clone with a count of one. V and J are TRBV5-8 and TRBJ2-2; TRBD2 agrees at 16 bases. This CDR3 has 18 residues. Germline CDR1 and CDR2: SGHTS and YDEGEE. V shed 3 bases and J 5 bases; nucleotides not matched to a gene: 7. The CDR3 is CASSSGTSGRARTGELFF. The CDR3 coding sequence is TGTGCCAGCAGCTCTGGGACTAGCGGGAGGGCCAGGACCGGGGAGCTGTTTTTT.

The chain links TRBV4-1 to TRBJ2-1; TRBD2 aligns across 7 bases. This CDR3 has 16 residues. Looked up from germline, CDR1 is MGHRA and CDR2 is YSYEKL. Unmatched junction bases numbered 9, after V lost 0 bases and J lost 7 bases. The CDR3 DNA follows: TGCGCCAGCAGCCAAGAGGGCGGGAGAGGGCAGAATGAGCAGTTCTTC. As protein: CASSQEGGRGQNEQFF.

The gene calls are TRBV5-1 and TRBJ1-1, with D uncertain. The CDR3 loop spans 13 amino acids. Trimming removed 4 bases from V and 1 base from J, with 8 bases in between. The germline V gene has CDR1 SGHRS and CDR2 YFSETQ. CDR3 sequence: CASSDQENTEAFF. CDR3 DNA: TGCGCCAGCAGCGATCAGGAGAACACTGAAGCTTTCTTT.

The V call is TRBV28, the J call TRBJ1-2; D gene unclear. V was cut by 5 bases and J by 7 bases, with 11 bases left in between. The CDR3 is made up of 12 amino acids. Germline V gives CDR1 MDHEN, CDR2 SYDVKM. The CDR3 bases are TGTGCCAGCAGTGTACTGGAGGGTGGCTACACCTTC. It translates to CASSVLEGGYTF.

The chain is built from TRBV11-2 and TRBJ1-6; 9 bases are shared with TRBD1. The CDR3 extends over 15 amino acids. The J segment lost 13 bases and the V segment lost 4 bases, leaving 11 bases of the junction unmatched. Per germline, CDR1 SGHAT and CDR2 FQNNGV. CDR3 sequence (DNA): TGTGCCAGCAGCTCCTCCCGGGACAGGGCCCTGCCCCTCCACTTT. It is translated as CASSSSRDRALPLHF.

The chain has TRBV12-2 and TRBJ2-1; the tabulated D call, TRBD1, remains unverified against the DNA. TRBV12-2 corresponds to a pseudogene. The CDR3 runs to 15 residues. This CDR3 reads CASRLPTVPYNEQFF. The CDR3 bases are TGTGCAAGTCGCCTTCCGACAGTTCCCTACAATGAGCAGTTCTTC.

The chain has TRBV18 and TRBJ2-3; the match to TRBD2 covers 8 bases. CDR1 is KGHSH, CDR2 LQKENI, per germline. CDR3 length: 15 amino acids. The ends lost 3 bases at V and 4 bases at J; junction bases unmatched: 6. CDR3 loop: CASSPQAGVPDTQYF. CDR3 DNA: TGTGCCAGCTCACCCCAAGCGGGAGTCCCAGATACGCAGTATTTT. Based on the CDR3 plus reference TRBV18 and TRBJ2-3, the full variable domain is NAGVMQNPRHLVRRRGQEARLRCSPMKGHSHVYWYRQLPEEGLKFMVYLQKENIIDESGMPKERFSAEFPKEGPSILRIQQVVRGDSAAYFCASSPQAGVPDTQYFGPGTRLTVL.

This chain joins TRBV7-9 and TRBJ1-2; possibly TRBD1 for D (6 bases). Per germline, CDR1 SEHNR and CDR2 FQNEAQ (reference sequence). V lost 5 bases, J lost 4 bases, and 8 bases lay in between. The CDR3 consists of 12 residues. Here the CDR3 DNA reads TGTGCCAGCAGCACGGACAGCTATGGCTACACCTTC. It encodes CASSTDSYGYTF.